This TCR beta chain was found in a study of blood T cell repertoires in COVID-19. For the study at large: Samples came from the United States, Italy and Spain, spanning acute and convalescent COVID-19. Sources were T cells, B-cell-depleted T cells, or PBMCs; the material itself was cDNA or gDNA.

Trimming at V came to 2 bases and at J to 4 bases, leaving 7 bases not matched to a gene. This CDR3 is built from 15 residues. CDR1 and CDR2 from the germline V gene are LGHDT and YNNKEL (reference sequence). Original methodology: Cell counts per sample came from amplifying reference gene primers. Method: immunoSEQ multiplex PCR; TCRdb's copy keeps in-frame clones and lacks some. V and J calls and clone size are as listed in that table; D and trimming were resolved from the DNA. Of 200,000 to 250,000 clones in the sample, 92% were seen once. This clone showed up just a few times. The sample comprised peripheral blood. The chain is built from TRBV3-1 (or the pseudogene TRBV3-2) and TRBJ1-2; 7 bases are a match to TRBD1. The sequence came from a man aged 25-45 years with acute or convalescent COVID-19. The CDR3 DNA reads TGTGCCAGCAGCCAACGGGACAGCGGTCCCTATGGCTACACCTTC. Protein sequence: CASSQRDSGPYGYTF.